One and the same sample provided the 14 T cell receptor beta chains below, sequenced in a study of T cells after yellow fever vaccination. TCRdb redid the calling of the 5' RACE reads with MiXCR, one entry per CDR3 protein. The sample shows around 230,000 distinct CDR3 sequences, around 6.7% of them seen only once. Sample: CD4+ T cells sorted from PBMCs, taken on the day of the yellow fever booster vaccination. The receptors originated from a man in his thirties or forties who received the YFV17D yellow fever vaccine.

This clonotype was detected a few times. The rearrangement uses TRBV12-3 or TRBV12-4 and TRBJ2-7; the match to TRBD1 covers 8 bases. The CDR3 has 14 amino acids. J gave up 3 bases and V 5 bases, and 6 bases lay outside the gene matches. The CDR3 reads CASSGQGAVYEQYF. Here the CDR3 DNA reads TGTGCCAGCAGTGGTCAGGGGGCAGTCTACGAGCAGTACTTC.

Here the CDR3 DNA reads TGTGCCAGCAGCAAAATGTCGGTCGGGACAACCGTCTACAATGAGCAGTTCTTC. Amino acids: CASSKMSVGTTVYNEQFF. This chain connects TRBV21-1 to TRBJ2-1; TRBD1 is taken as the D call from the table, unchecked against the DNA. TRBV21-1 is tagged as a pseudogene. The CDR3 covers 18 residues.

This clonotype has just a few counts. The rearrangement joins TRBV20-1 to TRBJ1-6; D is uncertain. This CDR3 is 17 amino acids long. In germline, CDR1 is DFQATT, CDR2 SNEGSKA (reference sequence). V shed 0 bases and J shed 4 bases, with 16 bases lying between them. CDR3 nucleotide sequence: TGCAGTGCTAGAGAGGCCCAGAGGGCCGCTTATAATTCACCCCTCCACTTT. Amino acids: CSAREAQRAAYNSPLHF.

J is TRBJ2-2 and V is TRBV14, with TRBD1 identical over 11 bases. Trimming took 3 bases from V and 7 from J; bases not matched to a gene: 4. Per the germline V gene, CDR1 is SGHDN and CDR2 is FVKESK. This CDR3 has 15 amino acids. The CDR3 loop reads CASSQDRGQGGELFF. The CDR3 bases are TGTGCCAGCAGCCAGGACAGGGGGCAAGGCGGGGAGCTGTTTTTT.

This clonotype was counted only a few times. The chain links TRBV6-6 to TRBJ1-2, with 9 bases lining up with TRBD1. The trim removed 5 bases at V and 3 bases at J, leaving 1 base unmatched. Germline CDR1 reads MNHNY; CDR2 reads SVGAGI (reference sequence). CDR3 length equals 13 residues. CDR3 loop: CASSRTGDYGYTF. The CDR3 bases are TGTGCCAGCAGTAGGACAGGGGACTATGGCTACACCTTC.

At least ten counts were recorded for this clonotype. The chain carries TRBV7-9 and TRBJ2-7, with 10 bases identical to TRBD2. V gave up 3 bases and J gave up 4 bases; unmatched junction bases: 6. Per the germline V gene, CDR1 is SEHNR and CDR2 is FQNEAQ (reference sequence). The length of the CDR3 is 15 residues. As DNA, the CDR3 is TGTGCCAGCAGCTTGTCTAGCGGGAGTAGGTACGAGCAGTACTTC. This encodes CASSLSSGSRYEQYF.

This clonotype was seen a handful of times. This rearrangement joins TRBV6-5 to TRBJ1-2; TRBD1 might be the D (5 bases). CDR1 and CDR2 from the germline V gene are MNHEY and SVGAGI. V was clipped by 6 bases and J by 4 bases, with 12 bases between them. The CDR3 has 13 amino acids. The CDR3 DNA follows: TGTGCCAGCAGCGGGGGGAACTTCTATGGCTACACCTTC. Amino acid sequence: CASSGGNFYGYTF.

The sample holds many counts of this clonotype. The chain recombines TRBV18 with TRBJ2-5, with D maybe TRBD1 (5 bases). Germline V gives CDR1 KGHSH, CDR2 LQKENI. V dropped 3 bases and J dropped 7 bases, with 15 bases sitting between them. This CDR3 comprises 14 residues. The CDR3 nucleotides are TGTGCCAGCTCACCTCCAACAGGTCCGGGGACCCAGTACTTC. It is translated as CASSPPTGPGTQYF.

The CDR3 DNA reads as TGCGCCAGCAGCCCCCGGACTAGCGGGAGGGCTGTCCATGAGCAGTTCTTC. It encodes CASSPRTSGRAVHEQFF. The chain uses TRBV5-1 and TRBJ2-1; the match to TRBD2 covers 15 bases. The CDR3 sequence is 17 residues long. J lost 8 bases, V lost 4 bases, and 10 bases had no gene match. Germline V gene data show CDR1 as SGHRS and CDR2 as YFSETQ.

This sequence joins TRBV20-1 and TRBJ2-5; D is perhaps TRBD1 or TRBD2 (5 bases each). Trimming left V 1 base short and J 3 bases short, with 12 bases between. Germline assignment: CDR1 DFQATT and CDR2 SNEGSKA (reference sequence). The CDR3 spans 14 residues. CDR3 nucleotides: TGCAGTGCTAGAGGGGGACCACGGAAAGAGACCCAGTACTTC. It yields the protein CSARGGPRKETQYF.

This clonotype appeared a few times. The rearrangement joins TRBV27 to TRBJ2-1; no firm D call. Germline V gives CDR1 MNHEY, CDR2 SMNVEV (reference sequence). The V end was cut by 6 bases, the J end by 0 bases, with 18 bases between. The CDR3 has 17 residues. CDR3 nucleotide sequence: TGTGCCAGCAGCCCACCGGTCGGTTACAGCTCCTACAATGAGCAGTTCTTC. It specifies CASSPPVGYSSYNEQFF.

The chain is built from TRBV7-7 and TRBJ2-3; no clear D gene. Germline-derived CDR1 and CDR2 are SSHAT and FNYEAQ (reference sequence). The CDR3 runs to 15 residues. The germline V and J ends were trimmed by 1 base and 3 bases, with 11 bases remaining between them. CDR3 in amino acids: CASSLGVDRTDTQYF. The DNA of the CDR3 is TGTGCCAGCAGCTTAGGAGTAGATAGAACAGATACGCAGTATTTT.

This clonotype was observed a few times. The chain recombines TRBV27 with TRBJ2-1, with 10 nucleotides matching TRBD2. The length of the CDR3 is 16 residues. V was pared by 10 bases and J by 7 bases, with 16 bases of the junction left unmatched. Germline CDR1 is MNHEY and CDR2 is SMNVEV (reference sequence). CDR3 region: CATSSQREGRGNEQFF. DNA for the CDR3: TGTGCCACCTCTTCCCAGCGGGAGGGCCGGGGGAATGAGCAGTTCTTC.

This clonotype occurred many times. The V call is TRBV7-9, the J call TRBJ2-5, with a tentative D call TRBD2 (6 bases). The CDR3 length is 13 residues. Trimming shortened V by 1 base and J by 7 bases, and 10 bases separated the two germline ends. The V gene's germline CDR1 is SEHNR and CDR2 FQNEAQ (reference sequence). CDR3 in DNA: TGTGCCAGCAGCTTAGAACTAGCCGGGACCCAGTACTTC. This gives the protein CASSLELAGTQYF.